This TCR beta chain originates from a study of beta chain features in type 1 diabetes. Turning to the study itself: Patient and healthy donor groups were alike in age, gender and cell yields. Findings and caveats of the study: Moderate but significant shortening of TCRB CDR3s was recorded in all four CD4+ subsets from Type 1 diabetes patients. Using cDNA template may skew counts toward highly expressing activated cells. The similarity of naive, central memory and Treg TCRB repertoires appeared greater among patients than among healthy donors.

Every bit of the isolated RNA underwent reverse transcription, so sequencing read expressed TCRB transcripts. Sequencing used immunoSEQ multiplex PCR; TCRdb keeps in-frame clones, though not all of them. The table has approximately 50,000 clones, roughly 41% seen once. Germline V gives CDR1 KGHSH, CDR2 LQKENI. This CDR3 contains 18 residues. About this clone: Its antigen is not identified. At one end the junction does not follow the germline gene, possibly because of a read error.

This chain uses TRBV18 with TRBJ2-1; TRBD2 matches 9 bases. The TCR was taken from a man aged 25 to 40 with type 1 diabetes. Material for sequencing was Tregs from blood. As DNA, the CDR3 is TGTACCAGCTCACCAGTTGGTGTAAGCGGGAGGACCTACAATGAGCAGTTCTTC. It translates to CTSSPVGVSGRTYNEQFF.